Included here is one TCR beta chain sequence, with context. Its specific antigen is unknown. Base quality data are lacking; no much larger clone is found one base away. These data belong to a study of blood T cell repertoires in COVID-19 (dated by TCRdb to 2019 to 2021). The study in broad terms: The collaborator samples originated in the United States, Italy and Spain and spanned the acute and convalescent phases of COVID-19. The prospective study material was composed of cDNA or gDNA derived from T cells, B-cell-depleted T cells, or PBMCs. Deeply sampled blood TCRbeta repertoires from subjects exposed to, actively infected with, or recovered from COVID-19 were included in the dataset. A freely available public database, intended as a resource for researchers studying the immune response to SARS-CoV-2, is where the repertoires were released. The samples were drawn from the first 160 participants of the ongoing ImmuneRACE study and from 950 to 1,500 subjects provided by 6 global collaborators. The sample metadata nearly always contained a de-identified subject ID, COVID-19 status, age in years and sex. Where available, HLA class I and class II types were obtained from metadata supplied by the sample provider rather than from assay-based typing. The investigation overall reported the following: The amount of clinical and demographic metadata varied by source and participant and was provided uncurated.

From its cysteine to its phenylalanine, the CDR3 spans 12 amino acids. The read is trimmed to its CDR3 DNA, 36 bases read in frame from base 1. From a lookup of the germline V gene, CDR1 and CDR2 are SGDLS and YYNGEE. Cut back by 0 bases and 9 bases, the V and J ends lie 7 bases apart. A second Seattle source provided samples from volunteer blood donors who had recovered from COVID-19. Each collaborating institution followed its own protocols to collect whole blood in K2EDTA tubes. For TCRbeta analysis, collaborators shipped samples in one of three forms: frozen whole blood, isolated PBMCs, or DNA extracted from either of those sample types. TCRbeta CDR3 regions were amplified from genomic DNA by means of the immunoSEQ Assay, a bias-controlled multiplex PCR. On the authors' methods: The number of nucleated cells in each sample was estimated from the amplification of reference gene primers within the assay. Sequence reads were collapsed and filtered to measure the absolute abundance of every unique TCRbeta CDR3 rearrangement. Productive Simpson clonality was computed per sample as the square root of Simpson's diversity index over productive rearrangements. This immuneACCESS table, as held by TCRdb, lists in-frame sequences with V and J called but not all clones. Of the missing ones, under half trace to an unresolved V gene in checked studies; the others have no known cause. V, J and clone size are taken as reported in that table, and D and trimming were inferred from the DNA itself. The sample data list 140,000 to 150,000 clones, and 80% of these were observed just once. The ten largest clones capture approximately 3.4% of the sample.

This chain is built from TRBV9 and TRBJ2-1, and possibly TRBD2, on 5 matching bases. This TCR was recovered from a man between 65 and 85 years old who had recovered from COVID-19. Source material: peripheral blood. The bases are TGTGCCAGCAGCGTAGATCGGGGTGAGCAGTTCTTC. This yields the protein CASSVDRGEQFF.